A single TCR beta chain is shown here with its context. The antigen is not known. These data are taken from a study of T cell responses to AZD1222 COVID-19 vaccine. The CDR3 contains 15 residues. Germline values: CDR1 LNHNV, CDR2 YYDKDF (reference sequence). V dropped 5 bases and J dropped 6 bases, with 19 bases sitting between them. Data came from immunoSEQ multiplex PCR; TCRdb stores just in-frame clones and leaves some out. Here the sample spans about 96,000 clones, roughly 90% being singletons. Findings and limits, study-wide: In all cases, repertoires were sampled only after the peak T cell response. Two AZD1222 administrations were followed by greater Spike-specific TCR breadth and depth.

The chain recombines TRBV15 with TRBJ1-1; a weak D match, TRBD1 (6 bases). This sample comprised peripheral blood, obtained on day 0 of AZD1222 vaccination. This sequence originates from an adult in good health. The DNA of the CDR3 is TGTGCCACCAGCGAACAGGGTCGTTTTGTCGCTGAAGCTTTCTTT. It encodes CATSEQGRFVAEAFF.